This note documents a single T cell receptor beta chain sequence. What it binds is unknown. The source of the sample is a study of T cell responses to AZD1222 COVID-19 vaccine. Study observations and caveats: Reports say nearly half of spike-specific TCRs go after unmutated variant regions.

The V end was cut by 5 bases, the J end by 2 bases, with 19 bases between. The CDR3 has 17 amino acids. The germline V gene has CDR1 SEHNR and CDR2 FQNEAQ (reference sequence). Produced via immunoSEQ multiplex PCR; TCRdb's table is partial and in-frame only. The sample gives approximately 90,000 clones, around 91% of which show up once; 8% to 9.5% is in the top ten. The genes are TRBV7-9 and TRBJ1-5; no reliable D call. This receptor was taken from an adult in good health. Sequenced here: peripheral blood, sampled on day 0 of AZD1222 vaccination. The CDR3 DNA reads TGTGCCAGCAGCCCACCGGCAGATGGGTCAGGCAATCAGCCCCAGCATTTT. Protein sequence: CASSPPADGSGNQPQHF.